This T cell receptor beta chain stems from a study of blood T cells in healthy people across ages. Regarding the study as a whole: Expanded clonotype shifts may have been confounded, as the donors had an unknown CMV status.

Trimming took 3 bases from V and 8 from J; bases not matched to a gene: 10. This CDR3 region has 16 residues. Germline-derived CDR1 and CDR2 are SGHTA and FQGNSA. Regarding this clonotype: Its specificity is unknown.

Using a J-beta primer mix together with a sample-barcoded 5' primer, a second PCR was run for roughly 6 to 12 cycles. TCRdb reprocessed the 5' RACE reads with MiXCR, giving one entry per CDR3 protein. The table includes roughly 2 million distinct CDR3 sequences, less than 50% detected once. The TCR originated in a middle-aged woman in good health. The chain links TRBV7-2 to TRBJ2-1; 10 nucleotides agree with TRBD1. Sequencing was performed on blood. CDR3 amino acids: CASSFGSGTGVYEQFF. The DNA of the CDR3 is TGTGCCAGCAGCTTCGGTTCCGGGACAGGGGTCTATGAGCAGTTCTTC. Combining the CDR3 with reference TRBV7-2 and TRBJ2-1 gives the whole variable domain GAGVSQSPSNKVTEKGKDVELRCDPISGHTALYWYRQSLGQGLEFLIYFQGNSAPDKSGLPSDRFSAERTGGSVSTLTIQRTQQEDSAVYLCASSFGSGTGVYEQFFGPGTRLTVL.